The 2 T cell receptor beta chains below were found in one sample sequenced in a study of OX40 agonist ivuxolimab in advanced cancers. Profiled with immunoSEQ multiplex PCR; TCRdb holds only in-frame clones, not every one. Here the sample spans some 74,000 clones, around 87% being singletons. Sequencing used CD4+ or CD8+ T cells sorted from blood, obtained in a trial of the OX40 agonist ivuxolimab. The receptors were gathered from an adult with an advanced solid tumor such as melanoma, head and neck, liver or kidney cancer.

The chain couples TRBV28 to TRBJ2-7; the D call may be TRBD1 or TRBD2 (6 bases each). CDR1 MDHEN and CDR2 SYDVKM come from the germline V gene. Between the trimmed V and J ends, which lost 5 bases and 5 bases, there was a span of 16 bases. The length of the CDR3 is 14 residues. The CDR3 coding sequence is TGTGCCAGCAGTGTCGGGGGCCCTGAGGACGAGCAGTACTTC. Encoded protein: CASSVGGPEDEQYF.

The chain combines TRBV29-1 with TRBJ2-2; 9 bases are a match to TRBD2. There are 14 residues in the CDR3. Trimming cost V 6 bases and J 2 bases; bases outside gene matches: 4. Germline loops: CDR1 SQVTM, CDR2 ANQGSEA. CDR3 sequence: CSVGTSINTGELFF. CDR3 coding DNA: TGCAGCGTCGGGACTAGCATAAACACCGGGGAGCTGTTTTTT.